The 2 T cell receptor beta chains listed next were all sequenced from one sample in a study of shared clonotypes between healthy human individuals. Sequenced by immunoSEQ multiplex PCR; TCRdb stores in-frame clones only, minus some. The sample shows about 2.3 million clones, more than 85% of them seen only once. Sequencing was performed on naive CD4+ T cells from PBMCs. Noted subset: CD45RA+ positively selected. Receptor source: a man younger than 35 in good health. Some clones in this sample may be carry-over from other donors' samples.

This chain's CDR3 is CASSFGKGLGNEKLFF. DNA of the CDR3: TGTGCCAGCAGCTTTGGGAAAGGGTTGGGTAATGAAAAACTGTTTTTT. The V gene is TRBV7-9, the J gene TRBJ1-4; D call uncertain. The ends were cut back, 3 bases at V and 4 bases at J, with 15 bases in the middle. Germline values: CDR1 SEHNR, CDR2 FQNEAQ (reference sequence). The CDR3 loop spans 16 amino acids.

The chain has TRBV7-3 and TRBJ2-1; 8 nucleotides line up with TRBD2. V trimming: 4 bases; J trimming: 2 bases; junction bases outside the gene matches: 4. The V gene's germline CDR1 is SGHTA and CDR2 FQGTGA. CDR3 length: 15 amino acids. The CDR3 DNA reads TGTGCCAGCAGCTCTAGCGGGTTTGCCTACAATGAGCAGTTCTTC. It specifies CASSSSGFAYNEQFF. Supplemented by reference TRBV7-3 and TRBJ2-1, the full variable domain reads GAGVSQTPSNKVTEKGKYVELRCDPISGHTALYWYRQSLGQGPEFLIYFQGTGAADDSGLPNDRFFAVRPEGSVSTLKIQRTERGDSAVYLCASSSSGFAYNEQFFGPGTRLTVL.